This T cell receptor (beta chain) was retrieved from a study of blood T cell repertoires in COVID-19. Study background: Material from acute and convalescent COVID-19 was sourced from the United States, Italy and Spain. The cDNA or gDNA used as material had been derived from T cells, B-cell-depleted T cells, or PBMCs.

Per the original data handling: Amplification from reference gene primers served as the basis for estimated nucleated cell counts. Sequencing was performed with immunoSEQ multiplex PCR; in TCRdb, only in-frame clones are kept and a portion is missing. The V and J calls and clone size were taken over from that table, and D and trimming were inferred from the DNA. The repertoire includes 65,000 to 70,000 clones, more than 75% of them detected once, and approximately 6.8% sits in the top ten. This CDR3 is 14 amino acids long. Germline V CDR1 and CDR2: LGHDT, YNNKEL (reference sequence). V shed 4 bases and J shed 8 bases, with 16 bases lying between them.

The sample consisted of peripheral blood. This chain uses TRBV3-1 (or the pseudogene TRBV3-2) with TRBJ2-3, with TRBD2 as a possible D gene (6 bases). The sequence derives from an older woman with acute or convalescent COVID-19. The DNA of the CDR3 is TGTGCCAGCAGCCCCCGGGGGACTGTGGGTACGCAGTATTTT. Protein product: CASSPRGTVGTQYF.